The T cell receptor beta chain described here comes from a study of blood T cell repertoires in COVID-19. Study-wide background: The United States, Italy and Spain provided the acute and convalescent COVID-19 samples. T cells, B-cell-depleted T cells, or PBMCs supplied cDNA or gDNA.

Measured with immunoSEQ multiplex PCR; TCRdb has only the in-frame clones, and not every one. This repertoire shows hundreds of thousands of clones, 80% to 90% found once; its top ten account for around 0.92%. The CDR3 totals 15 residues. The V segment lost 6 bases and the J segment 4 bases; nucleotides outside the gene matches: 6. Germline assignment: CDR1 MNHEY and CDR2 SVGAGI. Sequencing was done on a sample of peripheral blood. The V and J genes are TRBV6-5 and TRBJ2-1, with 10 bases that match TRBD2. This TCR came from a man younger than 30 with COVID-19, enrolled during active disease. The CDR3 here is CASRYTSGEYNEQFF. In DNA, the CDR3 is TGTGCCAGCAGGTATACTAGCGGGGAGTACAATGAGCAGTTCTTC.